This T cell receptor beta chain was sequenced during a study of early T cells in non-severe SARS-CoV-2 infection. Study-wide findings and caveats: In VDJdb matching, anti-spike CD8 responses were favored while private and CD4 specificities went missing.

Germline-derived CDR1 and CDR2 are LGHNA and YSLEER. The length of the CDR3 is 15 residues. Trimming removed 1 base at V and 3 bases at J, with 9 bases between. The protocol attached unique molecular identifiers to individual cDNA molecules. TCRdb recomputed calls from the 5' RACE reads with MiXCR, one row per CDR3 protein. The table includes about 64,000 distinct CDR3 sequences, about 11% detected once. This clonotype was found a few times. Its antigen is not identified. This clonotype was obtained from an adult who was a healthcare worker with PCR-confirmed SARS-CoV-2 infection or an uninfected control (not recorded which). The starting material was whole blood, obtained at baseline. The chain combines TRBV4-3 with TRBJ2-2; D is undetermined. The CDR3 is CASSQVSGYTGELFF. In DNA form, the CDR3 reads TGCGCCAGCAGCCAAGTATCCGGATACACCGGGGAGCTGTTTTTT.